This paragraph reports one T cell receptor beta chain. Original data processing: Amplified reference gene primers provided the basis for estimating nucleated cell counts. Method: immunoSEQ multiplex PCR; TCRdb's copy keeps in-frame clones and lacks some. V and J calls and clone size are those listed in that table; D and trimming were worked out from the DNA. The sample carries 55,000 to 75,000 clones, 82% recorded once. The CDR3 covers 19 residues. The J segment lost 6 bases and the V segment lost 2 bases, leaving 17 bases of the junction unmatched. Per germline, CDR1 SGHNT and CDR2 YENEEA. The record originates from a study of blood T cell repertoires in COVID-19. The overall study: Whether acute or convalescent, the COVID-19 samples came from the United States, Italy and Spain. PBMCs, B-cell-depleted T cells, or T cells were the source of the cDNA or gDNA that made up the material.

This sequence originates from a man at least 80 years old with active COVID-19. The chain carries TRBV11-3 and TRBJ2-1; 9 bases agree with TRBD1. The sequenced sample consisted of peripheral blood. CDR3 DNA: TGTGCCAGCAGCTTATCAGGGGGACAGGGATCATCAAGGCTCAATGAGCAGTTCTTC. The encoded protein is CASSLSGGQGSSRLNEQFF.